Listed below are T cell receptor beta chains from one sample, sequenced in a study of metastatic and nonmetastatic thyroid tumors. TCRdb recomputed clones from the PCR reads via MiXCR. The sample includes a few thousand clones, just under 30% seen only once; the top ten take approximately 16%. Material: adjacent normal tissue. The receptors shown here come from a male donor with papillary thyroid cancer or a benign thyroid nodule (not recorded which). Some clones in this sample may be carry-over from other donors' samples. CDR3s include the opening cysteine and the closing phenylalanine or tryptophan. Each record gives: CDR3 protein, CDR3 DNA, clone size, J gene, V gene, D gene, CDR3 length. D genes are given only for firm matches. Rows may omit the clone size; those that give it use once, few, many or a size class.

CDR3: CASSLAGGTDTQYF; DNA: TGTGCCAGCAGTTTGGCGGGAGGCACAGATACGCAGTATTTT; size: -; J: TRBJ2-3; V: TRBV6-5; D: TRBD2; length: 14
CDR3: CATRTSGSHEQYF; DNA: TGTGCCACCCGGACTAGCGGGAGCCACGAGCAGTACTTC; size: -; J: TRBJ2-7; V: TRBV6-1; D: TRBD2; length: 13
CDR3: CASIPGSSSYEQYF; DNA: TGTGCCAGCATACCAGGGTCCTCCTCCTACGAGCAGTACTTC; size: few; J: TRBJ2-7; V: TRBV28; D: -; length: 14
CDR3: CASTRTGNNQPQHF; DNA: TGTGCCAGCACCCGGACAGGCAACAATCAGCCCCAGCATTTT; size: medium-sized; J: TRBJ1-5; V: TRBV12-3/TRBV12-4; D: TRBD1; length: 14
CDR3: CASSLAQGRDTQYF; DNA: TGTGCCAGCAGCTTAGCTCAGGGAAGAGATACGCAGTATTTT; size: -; J: TRBJ2-3; V: TRBV7-9; D: -; length: 14
CDR3: CASSYRYSNQPQHF; DNA: TGTGCCAGCAGTTACCGGTATAGCAATCAGCCCCAGCATTTT; size: -; J: TRBJ1-5; V: TRBV6-5; D: -; length: 14
CDR3: CASSYVRDNSPLHF; DNA: TGTGCCAGCAGTTACGTTAGAGATAATTCACCCCTCCACTTT; size: -; J: TRBJ1-6; V: TRBV6-6; D: -; length: 14
CDR3: CAISDRNRPTSGAPFEQFF; DNA: TGTGCCATCAGTGATCGTAACAGGCCGACTAGCGGGGCCCCCTTTGAGCAGTTCTTC; size: medium-sized; J: TRBJ2-1; V: TRBV10-3; D: TRBD2; length: 19
CDR3: CANSAGQSNSPLHF; DNA: TGTGCCAACTCCGCTGGACAGAGCAATTCACCCCTCCACTTT; size: few; J: TRBJ1-6; V: TRBV28; D: -; length: 14
CDR3: CASIPQPGRDYGYTF; DNA: TGTGCCAGTATCCCCCAACCGGGACGGGACTATGGCTACACCTTC; size: -; J: TRBJ1-2; V: TRBV19; D: -; length: 15
CDR3: CSGRTGVHGYTF; DNA: TGCAGCGGAAGGACAGGGGTCCATGGCTACACCTTC; size: many; J: TRBJ1-2; V: TRBV29-1; D: TRBD1; length: 12
CDR3: CASSEGGAAGYTF; DNA: TGTGCCAGCAGTGAAGGGGGGGCGGCCGGCTACACCTTC; size: few; J: TRBJ1-2; V: TRBV6-1; D: -; length: 13
CDR3: CASSLQGAETQYF; DNA: TGCGCCAGCAGCTTGCAGGGTGCAGAGACCCAGTACTTC; size: medium-sized; J: TRBJ2-5; V: TRBV5-1; D: -; length: 13
CDR3: CASSLGASVAEAFF; DNA: TGTGCCAGCAGCTTAGGAGCGTCCGTTGCTGAAGCTTTCTTT; size: -; J: TRBJ1-1; V: TRBV7-2; D: -; length: 14
CDR3: CASSLGRQGAQVAGYTF; DNA: TGTGCCAGCAGCTTAGGAAGACAGGGGGCGCAGGTAGCTGGCTACACCTTC; size: few; J: TRBJ1-2; V: TRBV11-2; D: TRBD1; length: 17
CDR3: CASITGGKISYEQYF; DNA: TGTGCCAGCATCACCGGCGGAAAAATCTCCTACGAGCAGTACTTC; size: few; J: TRBJ2-7; V: TRBV28; D: -; length: 15
CDR3: CASSAKPRDRVNQPQHF; DNA: TGTGCCAGCAGCGCAAAACCACGGGACAGGGTTAATCAGCCCCAGCATTTT; size: large; J: TRBJ1-5; V: TRBV7-8; D: TRBD1; length: 17
CDR3: CASGQTSTDTQYF; DNA: TGTGCCAGCGGACAAACAAGCACAGATACGCAGTATTTT; size: large; J: TRBJ2-3; V: TRBV27; D: -; length: 13
CDR3: CASSERGRSYEQYF; DNA: TGTGCCAGCAGTGAGCGGGGGCGATCCTACGAGCAGTACTTC; size: few; J: TRBJ2-7; V: TRBV6-1; D: -; length: 14
CDR3: CASSETGEGTEAFF; DNA: TGTGCCAGCAGTGAGACAGGGGAGGGCACTGAAGCTTTCTTT; size: -; J: TRBJ1-1; V: TRBV28; D: TRBD1; length: 14
CDR3: CASSHLDKITDTQYF; DNA: TGTGCCAGCAGTCACCTCGACAAAATCACAGATACGCAGTATTTT; size: few; J: TRBJ2-3; V: TRBV27; D: -; length: 15
CDR3: CASSFEGRSEQYF; DNA: TGTGCCAGCAGCTTCGAGGGACGGAGCGAGCAGTACTTC; size: -; J: TRBJ2-7; V: TRBV28; D: -; length: 13
CDR3: CSAPTGSTNYGYTF; DNA: TGCAGTGCTCCCACAGGCTCGACTAACTATGGCTACACCTTC; size: medium-sized; J: TRBJ1-2; V: TRBV20-1; D: -; length: 14
CDR3: CASKRQVDTEAFF; DNA: TGCGCCAGCAAAAGACAGGTCGACACTGAAGCTTTCTTT; size: -; J: TRBJ1-1; V: TRBV6-9; D: -; length: 13